This T cell receptor beta chain was captured by sequencing in a study of neurological immune-mediated disorders. CDR3 size: 16 residues. Germline values: CDR1 MGHRA, CDR2 YSYEKL. With 3 bases clipped from V and 2 bases from J, the junction kept 6 bases outside the gene matches. This clonotype was found many times. Synthesis of cDNA was performed by 5'RACE using 10-nucleotide random UMIs. TCRdb re-derived calls from the 5' RACE reads in MiXCR, one entry per CDR3 protein. The repertoire consists of under 75,000 distinct CDR3 sequences, with approximately 3.4% occurring once and the leading ten covering roughly 5%.

This rearrangement joins TRBV4-1 to TRBJ2-3, with TRBD2 matching over 9 bases. Material: PBMCs. The TCR comes from a woman aged 45-59 years with multiple sclerosis. CDR3 nucleotide sequence: TGCGCCAGCAGCCAGTTAGCGGGGGCGTTCACAGATACGCAGTATTTT. Its translation: CASSQLAGAFTDTQYF.